This record concerns one T cell receptor (beta chain) sequence. Its specificity is not known. Germline assignment: CDR1 LNHDA and CDR2 SQIVND (reference sequence). The CDR3 loop spans 17 amino acids. V lost 7 bases and J lost 6; bases outside the gene matches: 16. This entry comes from a study of Ad26.COV2.S vaccination and SARS-CoV-2 variants. Study-wide points: Non-spike TCR breadth did not differ much between vaccine and placebo recipients.

TCRdb keeps only in-frame clones here, not all; method: immunoSEQ multiplex PCR. The table records a few hundred thousand clones, 80% to 90% of them present only once. Treatment: some 20 received Ad26.COV2.S at low or high dose, single or two shots; five or six received placebo; per-sample allocation not given. Sampling took place 63 days after the first vaccine or placebo injection. The sequence came from a person between 18 and 60 years old who received the Ad26.COV2.S COVID-19 vaccine or a placebo. This chain joins TRBV19 and TRBJ1-4, with 8 bases matching TRBD1. This sample comprised peripheral blood, obtained in a trial of Ad26.COV2.S vaccine versus placebo. CDR3 bases: TGTGCCAGTACCACGACTGGGAGGGCAGGGGGCGATGAAAAACTGTTTTTT. Translation: CASTTTGRAGGDEKLFF. The full variable domain, rest sourced from reference TRBV19 and TRBJ1-4, is DGGITQSPKYLFRKEGQNVTLSCEQNLNHDAMYWYRQDPGQGLRLIYYSQIVNDFQKGDIAEGYSVSREKKESFPLTVTSAQKNPTAFYLCASTTTGRAGGDEKLFFGSGTQLSVL.